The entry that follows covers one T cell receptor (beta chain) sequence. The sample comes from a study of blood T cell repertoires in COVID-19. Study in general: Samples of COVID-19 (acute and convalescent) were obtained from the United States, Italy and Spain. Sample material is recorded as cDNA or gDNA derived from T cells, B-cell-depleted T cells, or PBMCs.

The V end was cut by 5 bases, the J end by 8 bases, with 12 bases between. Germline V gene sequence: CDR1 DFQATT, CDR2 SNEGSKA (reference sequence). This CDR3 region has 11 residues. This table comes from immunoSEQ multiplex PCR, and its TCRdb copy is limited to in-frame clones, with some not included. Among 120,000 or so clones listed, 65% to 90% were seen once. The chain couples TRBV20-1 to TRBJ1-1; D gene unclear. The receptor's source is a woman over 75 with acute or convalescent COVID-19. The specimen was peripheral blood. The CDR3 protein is CSAAVNLEAFF. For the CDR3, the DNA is TGCAGTGCTGCGGTCAATTTGGAAGCTTTCTTT.